This T cell receptor beta chain was sequenced during a study of cytomegalovirus exposure and HLA in healthy donors. Study in general: Earlier sequencing of 150 million to 200 million T cells yielded around 100 million unique TCR beta sequences. Study-wide results and limits: TCR beta sequences numbering more than 15,000 were associated with HLA alleles at 0.05 false discovery rate in a later analysis. An analysis done earlier found most TCR beta V segments productive about 87% or about 30% of the time.

Worth noting for this clone: Its specificity is not known.

Primers for the PCR totalled 60 Vbeta and 13 Jbeta. TCRdb's copy holds only in-frame clones and misses some; the assay was immunoSEQ multiplex PCR. In the table there are 75,000 to 80,000 clones, under 80% of which are singletons. The V and J ends lost 0 bases and 6 bases, in that order; junction bases with no gene match: 2. The germline V gene encodes CDR1 SGHRS and CDR2 YFSETQ. There are 14 residues in the CDR3. The rearrangement joins TRBV5-1 to TRBJ2-1; 8 positions match TRBD2. Source material: PBMCs. The receptor was isolated from a male donor in good health and CMV-seropositive. CDR3 in DNA: TGCGCCAGCAGCTTGGACGGGGGGGGCAATGAGCAGTTCTTC. Protein product: CASSLDGGGNEQFF.